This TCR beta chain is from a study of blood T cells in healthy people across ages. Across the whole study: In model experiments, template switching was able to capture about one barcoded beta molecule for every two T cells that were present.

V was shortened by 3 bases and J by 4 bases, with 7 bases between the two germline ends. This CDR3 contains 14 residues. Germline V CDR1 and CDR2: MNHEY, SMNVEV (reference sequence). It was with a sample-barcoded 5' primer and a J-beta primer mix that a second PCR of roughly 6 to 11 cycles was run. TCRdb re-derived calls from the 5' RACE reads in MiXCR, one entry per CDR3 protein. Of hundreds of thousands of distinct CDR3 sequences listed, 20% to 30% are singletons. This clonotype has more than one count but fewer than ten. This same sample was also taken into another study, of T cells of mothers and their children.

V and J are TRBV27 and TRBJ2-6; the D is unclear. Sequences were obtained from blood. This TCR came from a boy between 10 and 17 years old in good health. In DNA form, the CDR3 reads TGTGCCAGCAGTTTTATGGTCGGGGCCAACGTCCTGACTTTC. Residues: CASSFMVGANVLTF.